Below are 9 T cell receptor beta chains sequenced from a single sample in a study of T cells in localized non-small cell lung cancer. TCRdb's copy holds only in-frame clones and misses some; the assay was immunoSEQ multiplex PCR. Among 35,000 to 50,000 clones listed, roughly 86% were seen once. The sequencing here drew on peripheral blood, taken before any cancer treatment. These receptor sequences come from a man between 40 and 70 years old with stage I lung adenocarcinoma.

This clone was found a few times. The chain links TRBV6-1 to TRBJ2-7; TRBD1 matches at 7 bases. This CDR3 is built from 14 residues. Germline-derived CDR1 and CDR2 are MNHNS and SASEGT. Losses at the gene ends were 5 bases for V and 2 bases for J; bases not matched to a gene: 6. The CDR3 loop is CASSTGDSAYEQYF. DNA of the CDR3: TGTGCCAGCAGTACCGGGGACAGCGCCTACGAGCAGTACTTC.

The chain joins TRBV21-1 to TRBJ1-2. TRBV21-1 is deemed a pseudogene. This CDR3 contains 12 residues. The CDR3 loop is CASRGDSYGYTF. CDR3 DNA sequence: TGTGCCAGCAGGGGAGACAGCTATGGCTACACCTTC.

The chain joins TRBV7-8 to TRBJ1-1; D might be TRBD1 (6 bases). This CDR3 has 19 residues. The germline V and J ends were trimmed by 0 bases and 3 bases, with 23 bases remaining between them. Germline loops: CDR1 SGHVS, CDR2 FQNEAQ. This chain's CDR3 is CASSLAMGGGIVGDTEAFF. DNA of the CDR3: TGTGCCAGCAGCTTAGCGATGGGGGGCGGGATAGTCGGGGACACTGAAGCTTTCTTT.

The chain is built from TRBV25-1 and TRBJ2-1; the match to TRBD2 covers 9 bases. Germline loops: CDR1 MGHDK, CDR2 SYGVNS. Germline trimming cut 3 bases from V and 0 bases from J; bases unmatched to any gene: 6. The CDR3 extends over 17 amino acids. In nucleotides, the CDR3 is TGTGCCAGCAGTGACCCGCGGCGGGAGGGCTCCTACAATGAGCAGTTCTTC. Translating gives CASSDPRREGSYNEQFF.

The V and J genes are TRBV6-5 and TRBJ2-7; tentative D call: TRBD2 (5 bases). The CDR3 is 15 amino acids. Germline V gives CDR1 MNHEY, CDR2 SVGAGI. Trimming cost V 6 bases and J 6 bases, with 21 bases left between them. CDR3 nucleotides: TGTGCCAGCAGCCAGAAAGGAAATCTAGCTCGCGAGCAGTACTTC. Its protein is CASSQKGNLAREQYF.

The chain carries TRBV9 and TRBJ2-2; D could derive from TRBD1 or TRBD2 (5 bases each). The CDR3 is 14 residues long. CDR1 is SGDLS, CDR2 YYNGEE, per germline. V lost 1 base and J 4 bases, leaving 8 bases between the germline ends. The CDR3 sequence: CASSVIGTTGELFF. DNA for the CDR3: TGTGCCAGCAGCGTAATCGGGACCACCGGGGAGCTGTTTTTT.

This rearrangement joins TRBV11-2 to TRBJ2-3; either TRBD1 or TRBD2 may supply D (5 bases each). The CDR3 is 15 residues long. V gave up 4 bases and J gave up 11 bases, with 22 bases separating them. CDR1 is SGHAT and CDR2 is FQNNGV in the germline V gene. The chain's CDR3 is CASSSPKGPPRGQYF. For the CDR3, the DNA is TGTGCCAGCAGCTCCCCCAAGGGGCCACCCCGGGGGCAGTATTTT.

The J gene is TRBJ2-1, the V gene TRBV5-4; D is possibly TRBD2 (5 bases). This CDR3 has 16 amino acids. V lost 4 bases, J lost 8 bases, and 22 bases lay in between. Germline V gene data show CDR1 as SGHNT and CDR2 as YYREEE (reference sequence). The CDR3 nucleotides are TGTGCCAGCAGCCGAGGGAGTTCCGTGGTGAGCGATGAGCAGTTCTTC. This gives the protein CASSRGSSVVSDEQFF.

The CDR3 DNA follows: TGTGCCAGCAGCTTAGTATCGAACAATGAGCAGTTCTTC. Residues: CASSLVSNNEQFF. The V and J genes are TRBV11-2 and TRBJ2-1; D unresolved. Germline V CDR1 and CDR2: SGHAT, FQNNGV. There are 13 residues in the CDR3. V lost 1 base and J lost 5, with 6 bases in between.